What follows is one TCR beta chain and its context. The antigen it binds to is not known. No base-level quality is on record; no much larger clone is a single base apart. The germline V gene sets CDR1 to MDHEN and CDR2 to SYDVKM. The CDR3 contains 13 residues, cysteine and phenylalanine counted. The retained sequence is limited to the CDR3, 39 bases, with the frame set at the first base. V and J lose 5 bases and 0 bases, and a span of 7 bases separates them. The sample belongs to a study of shared clonotypes between healthy human individuals (dated by TCRdb to about 2020). Looking at the study overall: A couple of women and three men aged 18 to 49 years were included in the cohort. For each donor, three plates each were used for CD4 naive and CD4 memory, two plates were used for CD8 naive, and one plate was used for CD8 memory. Between about 0.9 and 9 billion PBMCs per donor were obtained by leukapheresis. To estimate repertoire size and how much clonotypes are shared between individuals, the study performed deep sequencing of blood TCR repertoires from about 5 healthy adults. Different laboratories and diverse techniques were used to prepare libraries and sequence TCR repertoires, to increase sequencing depth and limit assay-specific biases.

Using the deep immunoSEQ assay, TCR CDR3 regions were amplified from genomic DNA by multiplex PCR. Extracted genomic DNA from each cell subset was distributed evenly across all wells of several immunoSEQ 96-well plates, and each plate was treated as a replicate. Each replicate PCR for sorted subsets received about 180 ng genomic DNA, equal to about 30,000 T cell genomes. Purified libraries were measured with a Qubit 3.0 fluorometer, size-checked on a Bioanalyzer 2100, and measured again with the KAPA Library Quantification kit. A separate single-read 150-cycle Illumina NextSeq 550 flow cell was used to sequence each immunoSEQ 96-well plate. On the study's bioinformatics: Because the immunoSEQ output included only junctional sequences and no quality scores, the filtering could not be the same as the filtering used for full-length reads. To assign V/J genes and CDR3, sequences were annotated against IMGT germline references using PyIR, a Python wrapper for IgBLAST v1.9. Reads were filtered out if the reads had weak V/J assignments (E-value above 1e-6), no CDR3, stop codons, out-of-frame junctions, or ambiguous translated residues. V3J clonotypes were defined as sequences sharing an identical inferred V gene, J gene, and CDR3 amino acid sequence. Percentage overlap between repertoires was calculated by dividing the number of shared unique clonotypes by the size of the smaller repertoire. Richness of each repertoire was evaluated using RTK rarefaction, the Chao1 estimator, and Recon v2.1 estimates of unobserved clonotypes. Generation probabilities were computed with OLGA for all TCRbeta clonotypes obtained by the gDNA method from four donors. TCRdb limited this immuneACCESS table to in-frame rearrangements with V and J called. A share of clones is missing; checked studies link under half to unresolved V genes, and the rest is unexplained. The DNA was the basis for D and trimming; V, J and clone size are from that table. In all, the sample holds a few million clones, and nearly 97% of those were seen once. The top ten hold roughly 0.13% of the sample.

Healthy HIV-negative adults with no recently reported acute infections or vaccinations were included as donors. Every donor was a Caucasian adult living in Nashville, Tennessee, USA. CD4+ T cells were enriched by magnetic negative selection, after which naive cells were positively selected on CD45RA and the negative fraction was taken as the memory subset. Blood was collected by leukapheresis, and PBMCs were isolated by Ficoll-Histopaque density gradient centrifugation and then cryopreserved in liquid nitrogen vapor phase. Analytical flow cytometry was used to check the purity and quantity of every magnetically sorted T cell population. Genomic DNA was isolated from each sorted fraction and quantified by UV absorbance on a Nanodrop 2000c. Broad study findings and their caveats: The genetic and exposure-history diversity represented was limited by the small number of donors. Larger estimated clonotype richness was generally found for naive subsets than for memory subsets. Sampling was restricted to blood, and TCR repertoires in tissue are likely to differ from TCR repertoires in blood. Based on pairwise subsampling, the degree of clonotype sharing among donors was expected to be affected by sequencing depth. Compared with non-shared clonotypes, the clonotypes found in all four sorted-subset donors had higher generation probabilities. About 5% of naive CD4, approximately 3.7% of naive CD8, roughly 2.5% of memory CD4, and about 0.4% of memory CD8 clonotypes were shared across a handful of donors. Rarefaction of sorted-subset datasets indicated incomplete sequencing despite the large sequencing depth.

This clonotype was sampled from a man between 18 and 35 years old in good health. Sequencing was carried out using naive CD4+ T cells sorted from blood. This specimen's cell subset or site label, per the study, means: CD45RA+ positively selected. Recombination linked TRBV28 to TRBJ1-2, with no reliable assignment of the D segment. The CDR3 corresponds to CASSPQANYGYTF. The nucleotide sequence reads TGTGCCAGCAGTCCCCAGGCTAACTATGGCTACACCTTC.